This TCR beta chain was captured in a study of blood T cell repertoires in COVID-19 (dated by TCRdb to about 2020). For the study in its entirety: Collaborator samples came from the United States, Italy and Spain and covered acute and convalescent phases of COVID-19. The repertoires were released in a freely available public database meant as a resource for research on the immune response to SARS-CoV-2. The dataset comprised deeply sampled blood TCRbeta repertoires from subjects exposed to, actively infected with, or recovered from COVID-19. The material from the prospective study consisted of cDNA or gDNA derived from T cells, B-cell-depleted T cells, or PBMCs. The samples were drawn from the first 160 participants of the ongoing ImmuneRACE study and from 1,200 or so subjects provided by 6 global collaborators. HLA class I and class II types, where available, came from metadata supplied by the sample provider rather than from assay-based typing. A de-identified subject ID, COVID-19 status, age in years and sex were almost always included in the sample metadata.

The germline V and J ends show losses of 3 bases and 4 bases respectively, and no gene match explains 7 bases of the junction. CDR1 PRHDT and CDR2 FYEKMQ were looked up in the germline V gene (reference sequence). Spanning cysteine to phenylalanine, the CDR3 consists of 17 amino acids. Solely the CDR3 DNA is kept, with 51 bases framed from the first base. Comment on this clone: This clone's antigen is unknown. Base qualities are missing; no much larger clone stands one base away.

TCRbeta CDR3 regions were amplified from genomic DNA using the immunoSEQ Assay, a bias-controlled multiplex PCR. The original methods were these. Within the assay, amplification of reference gene primers was used to estimate how many nucleated cells each sample contained. Sequence reads were collapsed and filtered to measure the absolute abundance of every unique TCRbeta CDR3 rearrangement. For each sample, productive Simpson clonality was calculated as the square root of Simpson's diversity index across productive rearrangements. The table comes from immuneACCESS by way of TCRdb, which keeps in-frame sequences with V and J called. Part of the clones is missing from these tables; in studies checked, under half for an unresolved V gene and the rest for unknown reasons. V, J and clone size are taken as reported in that table, and D and trimming were inferred from the DNA itself. Here the sample has more than 400,000 clones; around 87% occur a single time. 0.7% of the sample is in the top ten clones.

General conclusions and limits of the study: How much clinical and demographic metadata was included differed by source and by participant, and the metadata was provided uncurated.

In the prospective study, participants were 18 to 89 years old, resided in 24 geographic areas of the United States, and were enrolled through a virtual design. To assign participants to cohorts, the prospective study relied on clinical history that participants themselves reported in a screening survey and a study questionnaire. Recovered participants in ImmuneRACE Cohort 3 were defined as having two consecutive negative NP/OP PCR tests, clearance from a healthcare professional, or resolution of symptoms. In the prospective study, whole blood, serum and a nasopharyngeal or oropharyngeal swab were collected from each participant by mobile phlebotomists. Prospective study participants could optionally give additional blood draws and questionnaires over a roughly two-month period. Prospective study blood samples were shipped either frozen or at room temperature before DNA extraction.

The chain couples TRBV13 to TRBJ2-2; 11 bases in the middle match TRBD2. Sequenced sample: PBMCs or T cells enriched from blood (not recorded which). This TCR derives from a woman aged 18-29 years who had recovered from COVID-19. The CDR3 protein: CASSFVASGGLTGELFF. The DNA sequence follows: TGTGCCAGCAGCTTTGTGGCTAGCGGGGGGCTCACCGGGGAGCTGTTTTTT.